This T cell receptor (beta chain) was retrieved from a study of shared clonotypes between healthy human individuals. The V and J ends lost 2 bases and 3 bases respectively, with 17 bases between them. The CDR3 sequence is 16 residues long. Per germline, CDR1 KGHSH and CDR2 LQKENI. The deep-level immunoSEQ assay was used. The protocol was immunoSEQ multiplex PCR, while the TCRdb copy is restricted to in-frame clones and leaves out a portion. This sample has under 2,000,000 clones, with 85% to 95% found just once. Naive CD8 cells were CD45RO-negative, positively selected for CCR7, excluding terminally differentiated effector memory CD45RA+ cells. The study drew its donors from healthy HIV-negative adults without recent acute infections or vaccinations.

The chain links TRBV18 to TRBJ2-7; possible D gene TRBD1, 6 bases. Specimen: naive CD8+ T cells sorted from blood. This TCR was recovered from a man younger than 30 in good health. This CDR3 reads CASSPTLRGLYYEQYF. CDR3 DNA sequence: TGTGCCAGCTCACCAACGCTCAGGGGTCTGTACTACGAGCAGTACTTC.